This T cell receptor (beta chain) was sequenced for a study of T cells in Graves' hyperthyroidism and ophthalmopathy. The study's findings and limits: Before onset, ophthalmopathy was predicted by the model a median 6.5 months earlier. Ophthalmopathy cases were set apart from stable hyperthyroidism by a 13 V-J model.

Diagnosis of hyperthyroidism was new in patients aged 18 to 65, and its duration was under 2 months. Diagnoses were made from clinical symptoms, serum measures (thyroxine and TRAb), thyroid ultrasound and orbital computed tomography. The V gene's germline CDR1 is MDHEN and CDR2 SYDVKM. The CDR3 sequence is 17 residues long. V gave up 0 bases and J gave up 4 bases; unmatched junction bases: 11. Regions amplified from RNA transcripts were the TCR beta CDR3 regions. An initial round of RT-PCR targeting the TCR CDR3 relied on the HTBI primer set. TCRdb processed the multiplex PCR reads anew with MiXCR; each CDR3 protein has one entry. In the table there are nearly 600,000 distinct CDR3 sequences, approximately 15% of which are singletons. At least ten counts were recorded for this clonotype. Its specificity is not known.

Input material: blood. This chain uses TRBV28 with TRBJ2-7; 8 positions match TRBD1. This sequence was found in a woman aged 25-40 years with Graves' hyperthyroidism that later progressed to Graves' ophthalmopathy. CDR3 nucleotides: TGTGCCAGCAGTTTATGGACCCGGACAGGGACCCTTTACGAGCAGTACTTC. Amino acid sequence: CASSLWTRTGTLYEQYF. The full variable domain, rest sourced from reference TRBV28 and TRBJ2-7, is DVKVTQSSRYLVKRTGEKVFLECVQDMDHENMFWYRQDPGLGLRLIYFSYDVKMKEKGDIPEGYSVSREKKERFSLILESASTNQTSMYLCASSLWTRTGTLYEQYFGPGTRLTVT.